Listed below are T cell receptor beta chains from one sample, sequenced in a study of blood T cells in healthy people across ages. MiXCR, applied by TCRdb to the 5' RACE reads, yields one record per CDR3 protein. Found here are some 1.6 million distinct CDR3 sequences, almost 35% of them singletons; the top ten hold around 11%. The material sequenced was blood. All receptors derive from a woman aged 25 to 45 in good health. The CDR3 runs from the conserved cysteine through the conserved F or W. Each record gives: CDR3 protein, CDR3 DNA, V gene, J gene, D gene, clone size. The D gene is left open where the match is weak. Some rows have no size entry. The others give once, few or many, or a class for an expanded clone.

CDR3aa: CASSLTGTSGNNEQFF
CDR3nt: TGTGCCAGCAGCTTAACCGGGACTAGCGGGAACAATGAGCAGTTCTTC
v_gene: TRBV7-2
j_gene: TRBJ2-1
d_gene: TRBD2
abundance: NA

CDR3aa: CASTPSAGGHNGQFF
CDR3nt: TGTGCCAGCACCCCCTCCGCGGGGGGGCACAATGGGCAGTTCTTC
v_gene: TRBV11-2
j_gene: TRBJ2-1
d_gene: TRBD2
abundance: few

CDR3aa: CASSQGDRRSGGTEAFF
CDR3nt: TGTGCCAGCAGCCAAGGGGATCGGAGATCAGGGGGCACTGAAGCTTTCTTT
v_gene: TRBV4-2
j_gene: TRBJ1-1
d_gene: TRBD1
abundance: NA

CDR3aa: CASSFDEGTQYF
CDR3nt: TGTGCCAGCAGTTTCGACGAGGGGACCCAGTACTTC
v_gene: TRBV9
j_gene: TRBJ2-5
d_gene: NA
abundance: many

CDR3aa: CASSSSSGLIRETQYF
CDR3nt: TGTGCCAGCAGCTCCTCCTCGGGTCTTATTCGGGAGACCCAGTACTTC
v_gene: TRBV7-9
j_gene: TRBJ2-5
d_gene: NA
abundance: few

CDR3aa: CSARDGAGGHTGELFF
CDR3nt: TGCAGTGCTAGAGATGGAGCGGGAGGACACACCGGGGAGCTGTTTTTT
v_gene: TRBV20-1
j_gene: TRBJ2-2
d_gene: TRBD2
abundance: many

CDR3aa: CASSYPRIQGARGWSTEAFF
CDR3nt: TGTGCCAGCAGTTACCCACGCATCCAGGGGGCGAGGGGGTGGTCGACTGAAGCTTTCTTT
v_gene: TRBV6-5
j_gene: TRBJ1-1
d_gene: TRBD1
abundance: NA

CDR3aa: CASSQGREKLFF
CDR3nt: TGTGCCAGCAGCCAAGGGAGAGAAAAACTGTTTTTT
v_gene: TRBV3-1
j_gene: TRBJ1-4
d_gene: NA
abundance: few

CDR3aa: CASSHPGGVGYTF
CDR3nt: TGTGCCAGCAGCCATCCAGGGGGCGTTGGCTACACCTTC
v_gene: TRBV6-6
j_gene: TRBJ1-2
d_gene: TRBD1
abundance: NA

CDR3aa: CASSKLEGAIYNEQFF
CDR3nt: TGTGCCAGCAGTAAACTAGAGGGGGCGATTTACAATGAGCAGTTCTTC
v_gene: TRBV12-3/TRBV12-4
j_gene: TRBJ2-1
d_gene: TRBD1
abundance: NA

CDR3aa: CATRAGAVDTQYF
CDR3nt: TGTGCCACGAGGGCGGGAGCGGTAGATACGCAGTATTTT
v_gene: TRBV15
j_gene: TRBJ2-3
d_gene: TRBD2
abundance: few

CDR3aa: CVTKARGSYEQYF
CDR3nt: TGTGTCACCAAGGCAAGAGGGTCCTACGAGCAGTACTTC
v_gene: TRBV15
j_gene: TRBJ2-7
d_gene: NA
abundance: NA

CDR3aa: CSASQGPGGNEQFF
CDR3nt: TGCAGTGCTAGCCAGGGTCCCGGGGGCAATGAGCAGTTCTTC
v_gene: TRBV20-1
j_gene: TRBJ2-1
d_gene: NA
abundance: NA

CDR3aa: CARNTIAGVTDTQYF
CDR3nt: TGTGCCAGGAATACTATAGCGGGAGTCACAGATACGCAGTATTTT
v_gene: TRBV2
j_gene: TRBJ2-3
d_gene: TRBD2
abundance: NA

CDR3aa: CASSQGAGEAGYGYTF
CDR3nt: TGCGCCAGCAGCCAAGGTGCAGGGGAGGCGGGATATGGCTACACCTTC
v_gene: TRBV4-1
j_gene: TRBJ1-2
d_gene: NA
abundance: few

CDR3aa: CANSGTSGRPRERYF
CDR3nt: TGTGCCAACAGTGGGACTAGCGGGAGGCCTAGGGAGCGGTACTTC
v_gene: TRBV2
j_gene: TRBJ2-7
d_gene: TRBD2
abundance: NA

CDR3aa: CASSQGAYRGETQYF
CDR3nt: TGCGCCAGCAGCCAAGGGGCTTATCGGGGGGAGACCCAGTACTTC
v_gene: TRBV4-1
j_gene: TRBJ2-5
d_gene: NA
abundance: many

CDR3aa: CASSYSGGRDEKLFF
CDR3nt: TGTGCCAGCAGTTACTCAGGAGGGCGGGATGAAAAACTGTTTTTT
v_gene: TRBV6-6
j_gene: TRBJ1-4
d_gene: NA
abundance: few

CDR3aa: CASSVRDGGIYEQFF
CDR3nt: TGTGCCAGCAGTGTGAGGGACGGGGGGATTTATGAGCAGTTCTTC
v_gene: TRBV27
j_gene: TRBJ2-1
d_gene: TRBD2
abundance: NA

CDR3aa: CASTYRGHTGELFF
CDR3nt: TGCGCCAGCACCTACAGGGGGCACACCGGGGAGCTGTTTTTT
v_gene: TRBV5-1
j_gene: TRBJ2-2
d_gene: TRBD1
abundance: few

CDR3aa: CASSLERGGQQADTQYF
CDR3nt: TGTGCCAGCAGCTTAGAGCGGGGGGGTCAGCAGGCAGATACGCAGTATTTT
v_gene: TRBV7-9
j_gene: TRBJ2-3
d_gene: TRBD2
abundance: few

CDR3aa: CASSQEFVNYGYTF
CDR3nt: TGTGCCAGCAGCCAAGAGTTCGTTAACTATGGCTACACCTTC
v_gene: TRBV3-1
j_gene: TRBJ1-2
d_gene: NA
abundance: few

CDR3aa: CSYLVPGADNEQFF
CDR3nt: TGCAGTTATCTAGTCCCAGGGGCCGACAATGAGCAGTTCTTC
v_gene: TRBV20-1
j_gene: TRBJ2-1
d_gene: NA
abundance: NA

CDR3aa: CASRRLAGEQYF
CDR3nt: TGTGCCAGCAGAAGACTAGCGGGTGAGCAGTACTTC
v_gene: TRBV6-2/TRBV6-3
j_gene: TRBJ2-7
d_gene: TRBD2
abundance: NA

CDR3aa: CASSDGTVSYNEQFF
CDR3nt: TGTGCCAGCAGTGACGGGACAGTCTCCTACAATGAGCAGTTCTTC
v_gene: TRBV6-1
j_gene: TRBJ2-1
d_gene: TRBD1
abundance: NA

CDR3aa: CASERSGHQETRYF
CDR3nt: TGTGCCAGCGAACGCTCGGGACACCAAGAGACCCGGTACTTC
v_gene: TRBV7-8
j_gene: TRBJ2-5
d_gene: NA
abundance: few

CDR3aa: CSVVAAEETQYF
CDR3nt: TGCAGCGTTGTTGCGGCAGAAGAGACCCAGTACTTC
v_gene: TRBV29-1
j_gene: TRBJ2-5
d_gene: NA
abundance: NA

CDR3aa: CASRKRGQNTEAFF
CDR3nt: TGTGCCAGCAGAAAAAGGGGGCAGAACACTGAAGCTTTCTTT
v_gene: TRBV2
j_gene: TRBJ1-1
d_gene: TRBD1
abundance: NA

CDR3aa: CASRTSSGSTDTQYF
CDR3nt: TGTGCCAGCAGGACCTCTAGCGGCTCCACAGATACGCAGTATTTT
v_gene: TRBV2
j_gene: TRBJ2-3
d_gene: TRBD2
abundance: NA

CDR3aa: CAWSVGDRERQPQHF
CDR3nt: TGTGCCTGGAGTGTGGGGGACAGGGAACGTCAGCCCCAGCATTTT
v_gene: TRBV30
j_gene: TRBJ1-5
d_gene: TRBD1
abundance: NA

CDR3aa: CASSFRGTIHDEQFF
CDR3nt: TGTGCCAGCAGCTTTCGGGGTACTATCCACGATGAGCAGTTCTTC
v_gene: TRBV7-9
j_gene: TRBJ2-1
d_gene: NA
abundance: NA

CDR3aa: CASSVVSGGFFNEQFF
CDR3nt: TGTGCCAGCAGCGTAGTGTCAGGGGGCTTCTTTAATGAGCAGTTCTTC
v_gene: TRBV9
j_gene: TRBJ2-1
d_gene: TRBD1
abundance: NA

CDR3aa: CSAPRTGRTDQPQHF
CDR3nt: TGCAGTGCCCCTAGGACAGGGAGAACGGATCAGCCCCAGCATTTT
v_gene: TRBV20-1
j_gene: TRBJ1-5
d_gene: TRBD1
abundance: NA

CDR3aa: CASSYSTGTGGFSNQPQHF
CDR3nt: TGTGCCAGCAGTTACTCGACAGGGACAGGGGGATTCAGCAATCAGCCCCAGCATTTT
v_gene: TRBV6-5
j_gene: TRBJ1-5
d_gene: TRBD1
abundance: NA

CDR3aa: CASSRGGPGTGELFF
CDR3nt: TGTGCCTCCTCCCGGGGGGGTCCGGGTACCGGGGAGCTGTTTTTT
v_gene: TRBV7-7
j_gene: TRBJ2-2
d_gene: TRBD2
abundance: few

CDR3aa: CASSLEGRETNEKLFF
CDR3nt: TGTGCCAGCAGCTTAGAGGGGAGGGAGACTAATGAAAAACTGTTTTTT
v_gene: TRBV7-6
j_gene: TRBJ1-4
d_gene: NA
abundance: NA

CDR3aa: CAISPNGGNTETFF
CDR3nt: TGTGCCATCAGTCCCAATGGAGGGAACACTGAAACTTTCTTT
v_gene: TRBV10-3
j_gene: TRBJ1-1
d_gene: NA
abundance: NA

CDR3aa: CASSSELAGPLETQYF
CDR3nt: TGCGCCAGCAGCTCCGAACTAGCGGGCCCTTTAGAGACCCAGTACTTC
v_gene: TRBV5-1
j_gene: TRBJ2-5
d_gene: TRBD2
abundance: NA

CDR3aa: CAWGVGGAGTEAFF
CDR3nt: TGTGCCTGGGGAGTTGGGGGCGCCGGTACTGAAGCTTTCTTT
v_gene: TRBV30
j_gene: TRBJ1-1
d_gene: NA
abundance: once

CDR3aa: CASRVEETQYF
CDR3nt: TGCGCCAGCAGAGTCGAAGAGACCCAGTACTTC
v_gene: TRBV5-1
j_gene: TRBJ2-5
d_gene: NA
abundance: few

CDR3aa: CASSTASGAYNEQFF
CDR3nt: TGTGCCAGTAGTACCGCTAGCGGGGCCTACAATGAGCAGTTCTTC
v_gene: TRBV19
j_gene: TRBJ2-1
d_gene: TRBD2
abundance: few

CDR3aa: CSARVVTSSQYF
CDR3nt: TGCAGTGCTAGGGTAGTCACCTCCTCCCAGTACTTC
v_gene: TRBV20-1
j_gene: TRBJ2-5
d_gene: NA
abundance: many

CDR3aa: CASSLMRSWEETQYF
CDR3nt: TGTGCCAGCAGCCTCATGCGTTCGTGGGAAGAGACCCAGTACTTC
v_gene: TRBV7-6
j_gene: TRBJ2-5
d_gene: NA
abundance: many

CDR3aa: CASSDSGGVSYEQYF
CDR3nt: TGCGCCAGCAGTGATAGTGGGGGCGTCTCCTACGAGCAGTACTTC
v_gene: TRBV10-2
j_gene: TRBJ2-7
d_gene: NA
abundance: once